These 21 T cell receptor beta chains originate from one sample sequenced in a study of blood T cell repertoires in COVID-19. Repertoires were generated with immunoSEQ multiplex PCR, while TCRdb's copy carries only in-frame clones and drops some. The sample gives about 200,000 clones, about 88% of which show up once; around 5.2% is in the top ten. Sequenced sample: peripheral blood. Receptors were obtained from a woman of 80 years or more with acute or convalescent COVID-19.

The chain couples TRBV9 to TRBJ2-7; 7 nucleotides agree with TRBD1. Germline-derived CDR1 and CDR2 are SGDLS and YYNGEE. The CDR3 length is 16 residues. The V segment lost 4 bases and the J segment 2 bases; nucleotides outside the gene matches: 12. The CDR3 sequence: CASSPTGAATPYEQYF. The CDR3 nucleotides are TGTGCCAGCAGCCCTACAGGGGCTGCCACACCCTACGAGCAGTACTTC.

V usage is TRBV4-3 and J usage is TRBJ1-2; the D gene is possibly TRBD1 (5 bases). This CDR3 is built from 18 residues. Germline assignment: CDR1 LGHNA and CDR2 YSLEER. The V end was cut by 0 bases, the J end by 4 bases, with 21 bases between. For the CDR3, the DNA is TGCGCCAGCAGCCAAGATCCGGAAGGGACCGGGGGAACCTATGGCTACACCTTC. Translated, it gives CASSQDPEGTGGTYGYTF.

The V gene is TRBV6-4, the J gene TRBJ1-2; the D is unclear. This CDR3 has 10 residues. Trimming removed 4 bases at V and 8 bases at J, with 5 bases between. Germline V gives CDR1 MRHNA, CDR2 SNTAGT. Here the CDR3 reads CASSGGGYTF. The CDR3 DNA follows: TGTGCCAGCAGTGGCGGAGGCTACACCTTC.

This clone was recorded a few times. The rearrangement uses TRBV10-3 and TRBJ2-1, with TRBD2 matching 7 bases. The CDR3 contains 15 residues. V lost 2 bases to trimming and J lost 2 bases; unmatched junction nucleotides: 3. CDR1 is ENHRY and CDR2 is SYGVKD in the germline V gene. The CDR3 coding sequence is TGTGCCATCAGTGAGACGGGAGGACCCTACAATGAGCAGTTCTTC. Its translation is CAISETGGPYNEQFF.

The chain is built from TRBV5-6 and TRBJ2-5; tentative D call: TRBD2 (5 bases). In germline, CDR1 is SGHDT, CDR2 YYEEEE. The CDR3 is 15 residues long. V dropped 4 bases and J dropped 2 bases, with 15 bases sitting between them. The CDR3 region has the DNA TGTGCCAGCAGCCTTGAAAGGTGGAGGCAAGAGACCCAGTACTTC. Its protein is CASSLERWRQETQYF.

The chain joins TRBV30 to TRBJ1-1; D is ambiguous. The CDR3 has 14 residues. Germline CDR1 is GTSNPN and CDR2 is SVGIG (reference sequence). V was cut by 1 base and J by 3 bases, with 12 bases left in between. The CDR3 region has the DNA TGTGCCTGGAGTGCGCCTAACCTTTACACTGAAGCTTTCTTT. Translated, it gives CAWSAPNLYTEAFF. Together with reference TRBV30 and TRBJ1-1, the CDR3 gives the full variable domain: SQTIHQWPATLVQPVGSPLSLECTVEGTSNPNLYWYRQAAGRGLQLLFYSVGIGQISSEVPQNLSASRPQDRQFILSSKKLLLSDSGFYLCAWSAPNLYTEAFFGQGTRLTVV.

This clone was seen just once. The same CDR3 also results from other DNA sequences found in this sample. The V call is TRBV2, the J call TRBJ2-1, with TRBD2 matching 15 bases. This CDR3 is built from 14 residues. V lost 6 bases, J lost 12 bases, and 6 bases stayed unmatched. CDR1 and CDR2 (germline): SNHLY, FYNNEI. The CDR3 protein is CASRGQGLAGGQFF. For the CDR3, the DNA is TGTGCCAGCAGGGGGCAGGGACTAGCGGGGGGGCAGTTCTTC. Filled out from reference TRBV2 and TRBJ2-1, the complete variable domain reads EPEVTQTPSHQVTQMGQEVILRCVPISNHLYFYWYRQILGQKVEFLVSFYNNEISEKSEIFDDQFSVERPDGSNFTLKIRSTKLEDSAMYFCASRGQGLAGGQFFGPGTRLTVL.

The chain carries TRBV24-1 and TRBJ1-5; D gene ambiguous. Trimming cost V 6 bases and J 7 bases, with 15 bases left between them. The CDR3 has 14 residues. Per the germline V gene, CDR1 is KGHDR and CDR2 is SFDVKD. As DNA, the CDR3 is TGTGCCACCAGTTACGACAAGACGGGACAGCCCCAGCATTTT. Its protein product is CATSYDKTGQPQHF.

This rearrangement joins TRBV7-2 to TRBJ2-3, with no clear D. There are 14 residues in the CDR3. V was clipped by 7 bases and J by 4 bases, with 15 bases between them. The germline V gene encodes CDR1 SGHTA and CDR2 FQGNSA. CDR3 protein: CASTPAGAPDTQYF. The DNA for the CDR3 is TGTGCCAGCACCCCGGCAGGCGCGCCAGATACGCAGTATTTT.

V gene TRBV5-8 combines with J gene TRBJ1-1; TRBD1 matches at 8 bases. The J segment lost 3 bases and the V segment lost 2 bases, leaving 3 bases of the junction unmatched. This CDR3 has 14 residues. Germline CDR1 SGHTS, CDR2 YDEGEE. CDR3 protein: CASSFGQGDTEAFF. The CDR3 DNA reads TGTGCCAGCAGCTTCGGACAGGGAGACACTGAAGCTTTCTTT.

The J gene is TRBJ2-5, the V gene TRBV2; a weak D match, TRBD1 (5 bases). From germline, CDR1 is SNHLY and CDR2 FYNNEI. V lost 4 bases to trimming and J lost 8 bases, with 14 bases between them. CDR3 length: 13 residues. The CDR3 protein is CASSVYRDRTQYF. The DNA for the CDR3 is TGTGCCAGCAGTGTATACAGAGACAGAACCCAGTACTTC.

CDR3: CASSLISADTQYF. In nucleotides, the CDR3 is TGTGCCAGCAGCTTAATCTCCGCAGATACGCAGTATTTT. This chain joins TRBV7-2 and TRBJ2-3, with D hard to call. V was cut by 2 bases and J by 4 bases, with 7 bases left in between. CDR1 is SGHTA and CDR2 is FQGNSA in the germline V gene. The CDR3 is made up of 13 amino acids.

The chain recombines TRBV7-2 with TRBJ1-5, with D possibly being TRBD1 (5 bases). Germline assignment: CDR1 SGHTA and CDR2 FQGNSA. The CDR3 extends over 14 amino acids. V lost 4 bases to trimming and J lost 5 bases, with 12 bases between them. The CDR3 loop reads CASSSQGWYQPQHF. The CDR3 DNA reads TGTGCCAGCAGCTCTCAGGGTTGGTATCAGCCCCAGCATTTT.

This rearrangement joins TRBV10-3 to TRBJ2-1; 14 positions agree with TRBD2. V lost 1 base and J lost 2; bases outside the gene matches: 7. The CDR3 is made up of 19 amino acids. Germline lookup yields CDR1 ENHRY and CDR2 SYGVKD. The CDR3 coding sequence is TGTGCCATCAGTGAGTTTGGGACTAGCGGGAGCGGCGCCTACAATGAGCAGTTCTTC. Its translation: CAISEFGTSGSGAYNEQFF.

The chain links TRBV7-2 to TRBJ2-3, with D perhaps matching TRBD1 (5 bases). Germline V lookup: CDR1 SGHTA, CDR2 FQGNSA. CDR3 length: 16 residues. The ends were cut back, 3 bases at V and 2 bases at J, with 15 bases in the middle. This CDR3 is CASSFAGPQLTDTQYF. Written as DNA, the CDR3 is TGTGCCAGCAGCTTTGCAGGGCCCCAACTCACAGATACGCAGTATTTT.

The sample holds one count of this clone. This chain uses TRBV19 with TRBJ2-2; D unclear. The CDR3 sequence is 12 residues long. With 3 bases removed from V and 9 bases from J, the gap between germline ends came to 8 bases. Per the germline V gene, CDR1 is LNHDA and CDR2 is SQIVND (reference sequence). The CDR3 DNA reads as TGTGCCAGTAGTATCAATTCCCGGGAGCTGTTTTTT. This translates into CASSINSRELFF.

This CDR3 is CASSFRMTGVMKKLFF. CDR3 sequence (DNA): TGTGCCAGCAGTTTTCGGATGACAGGGGTGATGAAAAAACTGTTTTTT. J is TRBJ1-4 and V is TRBV28; 8 positions agree with TRBD1. This CDR3 contains 16 residues. The V segment lost 3 bases and the J segment 9 bases; nucleotides outside the gene matches: 12. Germline assignment: CDR1 MDHEN and CDR2 SYDVKM.

The chain has TRBV4-2 and TRBJ2-1, with D perhaps matching TRBD1 (7 bases). The CDR3 length is 18 residues. V was trimmed by 4 bases and J by 5 bases, leaving 24 bases between them. Looked up from germline, CDR1 is LGHNA and CDR2 is YNFKEQ. The DNA for the CDR3 is TGTGCCAGCAGCCCCAGTGAGGGGGCCCTAGCGTATAACAATGAGCAGTTCTTC. Amino acid sequence: CASSPSEGALAYNNEQFF.

The genes are TRBV7-3 and TRBJ2-7, with D perhaps matching TRBD1 (5 bases). CDR3 size: 15 residues. The germline V gene has CDR1 SGHTA and CDR2 FQGTGA. Trimming took off 5 bases at V and 0 bases at J, with 14 bases between the two ends. The CDR3 bases are TGTGCCAGCAGCAAGGGGCTTTTGAGCTCCTACGAGCAGTACTTC. This translates into CASSKGLLSSYEQYF.

The chain joins TRBV6-4 to TRBJ2-1, with TRBD2 as a possible D gene (5 bases). V was cut by 2 bases and J by 6 bases, with 14 bases left in between. Germline V CDR1 and CDR2: MRHNA, SNTAGT. The CDR3 extends over 15 amino acids. The DNA for the CDR3 is TGTGCCAGCAGTGACCAAGGACTGCCAACCAATGAGCAGTTCTTC. Translated, it gives CASSDQGLPTNEQFF.

CDR3 nucleotide sequence: TGTGCCAGCAGCGTAGGGCAGGGGGCATACGAGCAGTACTTC. Its protein is CASSVGQGAYEQYF. This chain uses TRBV9 with TRBJ2-7; TRBD1 agrees at 8 bases. This CDR3 has 14 residues. Germline assignment: CDR1 SGDLS and CDR2 YYNGEE. The ends lost 0 bases at V and 4 bases at J; junction bases unmatched: 3.